The clone carrying this T cell receptor (beta chain) was seen at least ten times. What it binds is not known. The sample belongs to a study of T-cell reconstitution after alpha-beta-depleted transplantation in children. Study observations and caveats: The authors attributed T-cell counts and diversity one year after transplant mostly to newly produced T cells. Reports say that about two months after transplant, the alpha-beta T cells came out of several hundred graft clones that had expanded. From surviving recipient T cells and thymic progenitors came the high day-60 TCRbeta diversity observed in some patients.

This sample's TCRbeta library carried unique molecular identifier barcodes. TCRdb used MiXCR to reprocess the PCR reads, holding one entry per CDR3 protein. This sample has approximately 650,000 distinct CDR3 sequences; about 12% occur once, and the top ten carry around 0.76%. Per germline, CDR1 DFQATT and CDR2 SNEGSKA (reference sequence). The CDR3 consists of 16 residues. Trimming shortened V by 0 bases and J by 0 bases, and 12 bases separated the two germline ends. This sequence was found in a girl aged 2 to 9 with congenital amegakaryocytic thrombocytopenia, due to receive a stem cell transplant. This chain links TRBV20-1 with TRBJ2-1; no clear D gene. This material consisted of PBMCs, taken before TCRalphabeta/CD19-depleted stem cell transplant. The DNA for the CDR3 is TGCAGTGCTAGAGACCTACAGAGACCCTCCTACAATGAGCAGTTCTTC. As protein: CSARDLQRPSYNEQFF.